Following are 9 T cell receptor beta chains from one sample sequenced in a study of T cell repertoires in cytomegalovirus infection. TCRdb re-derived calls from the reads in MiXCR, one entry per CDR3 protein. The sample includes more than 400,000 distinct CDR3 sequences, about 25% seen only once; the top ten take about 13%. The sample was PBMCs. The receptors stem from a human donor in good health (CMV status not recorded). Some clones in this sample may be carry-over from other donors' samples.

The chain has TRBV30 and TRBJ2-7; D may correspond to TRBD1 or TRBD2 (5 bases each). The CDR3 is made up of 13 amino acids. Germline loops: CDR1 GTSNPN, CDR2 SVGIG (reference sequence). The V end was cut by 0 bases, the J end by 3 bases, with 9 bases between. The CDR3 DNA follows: TGTGCCTGGAGTGTCGGGACCCACTACGAGCAGTACTTC. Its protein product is CAWSVGTHYEQYF.

Here the CDR3 DNA reads TGTGCCAGCAGCCAAGAATGGGACCGCGGAGGGACTGAAGCTTTCTTT. Protein: CASSQEWDRGGTEAFF. The chain employs TRBV3-1 and TRBJ1-1; tentative D call: TRBD1 (5 bases). CDR3 length: 16 amino acids. Per the germline V gene, CDR1 is LGHDT and CDR2 is YNNKEL (reference sequence). Trimming took off 0 bases at V and 5 bases at J, with 16 bases between the two ends.

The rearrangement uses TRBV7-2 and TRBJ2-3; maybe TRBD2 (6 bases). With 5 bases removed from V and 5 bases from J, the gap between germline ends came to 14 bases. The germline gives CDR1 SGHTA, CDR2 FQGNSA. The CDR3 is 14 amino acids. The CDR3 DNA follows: TGTGCCAGCAGCCGGGACTGGGGCGTAGATACGCAGTATTTT. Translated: CASSRDWGVDTQYF. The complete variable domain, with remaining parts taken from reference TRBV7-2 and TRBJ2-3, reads GAGVSQSPSNKVTEKGKDVELRCDPISGHTALYWYRQSLGQGLEFLIYFQGNSAPDKSGLPSDRFSAERTGGSVSTLTIQRTQQEDSAVYLCASSRDWGVDTQYFGPGTRLTVL.

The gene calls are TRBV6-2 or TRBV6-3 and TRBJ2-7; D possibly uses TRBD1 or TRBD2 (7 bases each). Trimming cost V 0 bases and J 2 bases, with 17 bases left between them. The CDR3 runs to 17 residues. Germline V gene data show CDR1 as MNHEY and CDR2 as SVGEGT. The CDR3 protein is CASSYSRDSGDPYEQYV. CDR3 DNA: TGTGCCAGCAGTTACTCTAGGGACAGCGGGGACCCCTACGAGCAGTACGTC.

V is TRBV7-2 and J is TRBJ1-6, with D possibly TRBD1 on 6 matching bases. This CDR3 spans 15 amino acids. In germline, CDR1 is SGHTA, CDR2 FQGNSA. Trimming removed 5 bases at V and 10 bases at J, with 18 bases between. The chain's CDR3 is CASSLPQGFGSPLHF. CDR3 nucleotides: TGTGCCAGCAGCCTGCCCCAGGGGTTCGGGTCACCCCTCCACTTT.

Written as DNA, the CDR3 is TGTGCCAGCAGTTCGCCCAAAGGGACTAGCGGCTACGAGCAGTTCTTC. As protein: CASSSPKGTSGYEQFF. This chain connects TRBV27 to TRBJ2-1, with 11 bases matching TRBD2. The germline V gene has CDR1 MNHEY and CDR2 SMNVEV (reference sequence). This CDR3 has 16 residues. Trimming cost V 4 bases and J 10 bases; bases outside gene matches: 12.

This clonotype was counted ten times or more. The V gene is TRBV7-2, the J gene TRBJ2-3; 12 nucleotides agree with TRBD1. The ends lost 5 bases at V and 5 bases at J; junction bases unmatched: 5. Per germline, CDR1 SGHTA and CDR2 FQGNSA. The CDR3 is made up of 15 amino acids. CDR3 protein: CASSGTGGGKDTQYF. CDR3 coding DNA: TGTGCCAGCAGCGGGACAGGGGGCGGGAAAGATACGCAGTATTTT.

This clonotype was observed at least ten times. The CDR3 sequence: CASSLGGRSTDTQYF. In DNA, the CDR3 is TGTGCCAGCAGCTTAGGGGGTAGGAGCACAGATACGCAGTATTTT. The chain links TRBV7-2 to TRBJ2-3; D gene unclear. Germline-derived CDR1 and CDR2 are SGHTA and FQGNSA. Between the trimmed V and J ends, which lost 1 base and 0 bases, there was a span of 8 bases. The CDR3 extends over 15 amino acids.

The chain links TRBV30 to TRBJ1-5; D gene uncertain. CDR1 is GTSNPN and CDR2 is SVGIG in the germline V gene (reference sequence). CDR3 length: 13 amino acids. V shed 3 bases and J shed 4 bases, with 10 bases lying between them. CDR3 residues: CAWSGRVNQPQHF. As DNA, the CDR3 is TGTGCCTGGAGCGGGCGGGTTAATCAGCCCCAGCATTTT. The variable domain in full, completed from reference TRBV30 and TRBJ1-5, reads SQTIHQWPATLVQPVGSPLSLECTVEGTSNPNLYWYRQAAGRGLQLLFYSVGIGQISSEVPQNLSASRPQDRQFILSSKKLLLSDSGFYLCAWSGRVNQPQHFGDGTRLSIL.